This T cell receptor beta chain was documented in a study of early T cells in non-severe SARS-CoV-2 infection. Looking at the study overall: Chains stayed unpaired after sequencing of bulk RNA from unsorted whole blood. Study observations and caveats: Private and CD4 specificities were missed by VDJdb matching, skewed to anti-spike CD8.

The CDR3 has 16 residues. Germline values: CDR1 LNHDA, CDR2 SQIVND (reference sequence). Trimming took off 1 base at V and 0 bases at J, with 12 bases between the two ends. Tagging with unique molecular identifiers was applied to individual cDNA molecules. TCRdb recomputed calls from the 5' RACE reads with MiXCR, one row per CDR3 protein. The data show tens of thousands of distinct CDR3 sequences, 12% seen once. Turning to this clonotype: What it binds is unknown.

The clonotype comes from an adult who was a healthcare worker with PCR-confirmed SARS-CoV-2 infection or an uninfected control (not recorded which). What was sequenced was whole blood. The gene calls are TRBV19 and TRBJ1-2; D may be TRBD1 (6 bases). CDR3 bases: TGTGCCAGTAGTATAGGACAGGCGGCGGCTAACTATGGCTACACCTTC. Translation gives CASSIGQAAANYGYTF.